The 30 T cell receptor beta chains given below trace back to one sample, sequenced in a study of T cell changes during pregnancy in multiple sclerosis. The method was immunoSEQ multiplex PCR; TCRdb's version includes in-frame clones alone and lacks a portion of them. The sample records approximately 50,000 clones, about 90% being singletons. The material was CD4+ T cells from peripheral blood mononuclear cells, obtained after pregnancy. These receptors were taken from a female donor with multiple sclerosis, enrolled in a pregnancy study.

The chain uses TRBV14 and TRBJ1-4; D is ambiguous. This CDR3 comprises 19 residues. The germline V and J ends were trimmed by 2 bases and 7 bases, with 26 bases remaining between them. The V gene's germline CDR1 is SGHDN and CDR2 FVKESK. CDR3 sequence: CASSQWRIGRNLASEKLFF. The DNA for the CDR3 is TGTGCCAGCAGCCAATGGCGTATAGGGAGGAATTTAGCAAGTGAAAAACTGTTTTTT.

This clone was seen only a few times. The gene calls are TRBV7-9 and TRBJ2-2; 10 nucleotides agree with TRBD2. The V gene's germline CDR1 is SEHNR and CDR2 FQNEAQ (reference sequence). CDR3 length equals 16 residues. V lost 5 bases, J lost 2 bases, and 5 bases stayed unmatched. CDR3 residues: CASSPRLAGNTGELFF. CDR3 coding DNA: TGTGCCAGCAGCCCTAGACTAGCGGGTAACACCGGGGAGCTGTTTTTT.

This clone appeared once. This chain joins TRBV5-1 and TRBJ2-3, with a tentative D call TRBD1 (5 bases). This CDR3 spans 15 amino acids. Trimming shortened V by 1 base and J by 0 bases, and 9 bases separated the two germline ends. Germline V gene sequence: CDR1 SGHRS, CDR2 YFSETQ. The CDR3 reads CASSLYRSSTDTQYF. DNA of the CDR3: TGCGCCAGCAGCTTGTACAGGAGTAGCACAGATACGCAGTATTTT.

The chain joins TRBV30 to TRBJ1-2; TRBD1 matches at 10 bases. Germline CDR1 is GTSNPN and CDR2 is SVGIG (reference sequence). There are 14 residues in the CDR3. V was pared by 8 bases and J by 4 bases, with 10 bases of the junction left unmatched. CDR3 coding DNA: TGTGCCGGTTGGGGGGACAGGGGCATCTATGGCTACACCTTC. This encodes CAGWGDRGIYGYTF.

The CDR3 region is CASSLGRFQTEAFF. DNA for the CDR3: TGTGCCAGCAGTTTGGGGCGTTTTCAGACTGAAGCTTTCTTT. V is TRBV28 and J is TRBJ1-1; the D gene is possibly TRBD1 (5 bases). In germline, CDR1 is MDHEN, CDR2 SYDVKM. This CDR3 region has 14 residues. Trimming cost V 3 bases and J 5 bases, with 13 bases left between them.

The V call is TRBV27, the J call TRBJ2-7; TRBD1 matches 9 bases. The CDR3 is 15 amino acids. CDR1 is MNHEY and CDR2 is SMNVEV in the germline V gene (reference sequence). V shed 6 bases and J 1 base; nucleotides not matched to a gene: 7. Here the CDR3 DNA reads TGTGCCAGCAGAATTGGGGGGACAGGGTCCTACGAGCAGTACTTC. It encodes CASRIGGTGSYEQYF.

The chain carries TRBV7-8 and TRBJ2-1; TRBD2 matches at 9 bases. The CDR3 covers 18 residues. V shed 3 bases, J shed 4 bases, and the junction held 13 bases outside the gene matches. The germline CDR1 and CDR2 sequences are SGHVS and FQNEAQ. The CDR3 coding sequence is TGTGCCAGCAGCTTGATACAAGGAGTAGCGGGGGTGTACAATGAGCAGTTCTTC. As protein: CASSLIQGVAGVYNEQFF.

In this sample, this clone turned up once. V and J are TRBV19 and TRBJ2-1, with 7 bases fitting TRBD2. Germline CDR1 and CDR2: LNHDA and SQIVND (reference sequence). This CDR3 spans 17 amino acids. J was trimmed by 2 bases and V by 4 bases; bases with no gene match: 11. The CDR3 DNA sequence: TGTGCCAGTAGTAGGATATTGGGGAGGGCCGCCTACAATGAGCAGTTCTTC. As protein: CASSRILGRAAYNEQFF.

This clone appeared many times. The chain's CDR3 is CASSLNGLGANTEAFF. The CDR3 DNA sequence: TGTGCCAGCAGTTTAAACGGGCTGGGAGCGAACACTGAAGCTTTCTTT. The V gene is TRBV28, the J gene TRBJ1-1; no definite D call. The CDR3 has 16 residues. V shed 2 bases and J shed 1 base, with 14 bases lying between them. CDR1 is MDHEN, CDR2 SYDVKM, per germline.

J is TRBJ2-1 and V is TRBV18; TRBD2 is a possible D gene (6 bases). Germline loops: CDR1 KGHSH, CDR2 LQKENI. CDR3 length: 15 amino acids. The V and J ends lost 4 bases and 2 bases respectively, with 12 bases between them. The CDR3 protein is CASSLRDLTYNEQFF. The CDR3 bases are TGTGCCAGCTCACTCAGGGACTTAACCTACAATGAGCAGTTCTTC.

The chain couples TRBV7-2 to TRBJ2-1; 14 bases align to TRBD2. The CDR3 contains 15 residues. The trim removed 3 bases at V and 9 bases at J, leaving 4 bases unmatched. Germline CDR1 is SGHTA and CDR2 is FQGNSA. The CDR3: CASSLGLAGEGEQFF. The DNA for the CDR3 is TGTGCCAGCAGCTTGGGACTAGCGGGAGAAGGTGAGCAGTTCTTC. Filled out from reference TRBV7-2 and TRBJ2-1, the complete variable domain reads GAGVSQSPSNKVTEKGKDVELRCDPISGHTALYWYRQSLGQGLEFLIYFQGNSAPDKSGLPSDRFSAERTGGSVSTLTIQRTQQEDSAVYLCASSLGLAGEGEQFFGPGTRLTVL.

The chain employs TRBV4-3 and TRBJ1-3; maybe TRBD1 (6 bases). Trimming cost V 4 bases and J 4 bases, with 20 bases left between them. Germline CDR1 is LGHNA and CDR2 is YSLEER. This CDR3 comprises 17 residues. The chain's CDR3 is CASSREDQGLEGNTIYF. The DNA for the CDR3 is TGCGCCAGCAGCCGAGAGGATCAGGGGCTAGAGGGAAACACCATATATTTT.

This chain uses TRBV11-3 with TRBJ2-5; 10 bases fit TRBD2. CDR1 and CDR2 from the germline V gene are SGHNT and YENEEA. The CDR3 extends over 15 amino acids. Unmatched junction bases numbered 3, after V lost 3 bases and J lost 2 bases. The CDR3 reads CASSFGTSAQETQYF. The CDR3 DNA reads TGTGCCAGCAGCTTCGGGACTAGCGCTCAAGAGACCCAGTACTTC.

This chain links TRBV6-6 with TRBJ2-7; D might be TRBD2 (5 bases). The CDR3 has 14 residues. Germline assignment: CDR1 MNHNY and CDR2 SVGAGI (reference sequence). Trimming pared 2 bases from V and 1 base from J, leaving 9 bases between. CDR3 protein: CASSYSGTSYEQYF. The CDR3, as DNA: TGTGCCAGCAGTTACAGCGGCACATCCTACGAGCAGTACTTC.

This chain connects TRBV18 to TRBJ2-7, with 8 bases lining up with TRBD1. This CDR3 has 15 amino acids. With 0 bases clipped from V and 3 bases from J, the junction kept 4 bases outside the gene matches. CDR1 KGHSH and CDR2 LQKENI come from the germline V gene. CDR3 bases: TGTGCCAGCTCACCACCTGAACAGGGGGGCTACGAGCAGTACTTC. It codes for CASSPPEQGGYEQYF.

The gene calls are TRBV28 and TRBJ1-1, with a possible D match to TRBD1 (6 bases). The CDR3 has 13 residues. Germline V gene sequence: CDR1 MDHEN, CDR2 SYDVKM. V dropped 7 bases and J dropped 1 base, with 10 bases sitting between them. Here the CDR3 reads CASIGGANTEAFF. CDR3 bases: TGTGCCAGCATTGGGGGGGCGAACACTGAAGCTTTCTTT.

The chain employs TRBV10-1 and TRBJ2-5; 7 positions agree with TRBD2. The assigned J gene may be wrong: the sequence end matches TRBJ2-7 better. The CDR3 is made up of 15 amino acids. Germline loops: CDR1 WNHNN, CDR2 SYGVQD (reference sequence). CDR3 nucleotides: TGCGCCAGCAGTGACGTGTCTAGCGGCACCTACGAGCAGTACTTC. Translation gives CASSDVSSGTYEQYF.

This chain links TRBV5-4 with TRBJ2-1; D perhaps matches TRBD1 (6 bases). V was shortened by 4 bases and J by 10 bases, with 21 bases between the two germline ends. This CDR3 has 15 residues. CDR1 is SGHNT and CDR2 is YYREEE in the germline V gene (reference sequence). CDR3: CASSADRQVFREQFF. In nucleotides, the CDR3 is TGTGCCAGCAGCGCCGACAGGCAGGTGTTTCGCGAGCAGTTCTTC.

The chain uses TRBV30 and TRBJ2-1, with TRBD1 identical over 9 bases. This CDR3 region has 14 residues. V shed 4 bases, J shed 6 bases, and the junction held 7 bases outside the gene matches. Germline CDR1 GTSNPN, CDR2 SVGIG (reference sequence). The CDR3 protein is CAWINRGRSNEQFF. CDR3 nucleotide sequence: TGTGCCTGGATCAACAGGGGGCGCTCCAATGAGCAGTTCTTC.

CDR3: CSVADGWEYEQYF. The CDR3 nucleotides read TGCAGCGTTGCGGACGGATGGGAGTACGAGCAGTACTTC. This chain joins TRBV29-1 and TRBJ2-7, with D perhaps TRBD2 (5 bases). Germline CDR1 SQVTM, CDR2 ANQGSEA. V lost 4 bases and J 4 bases, leaving 14 bases between the germline ends. This CDR3 has 13 residues.

The gene calls are TRBV6-1 and TRBJ1-1; no clear D gene. Germline CDR1 and CDR2: MNHNS and SASEGT. The CDR3 covers 13 residues. Trimming cost V 4 bases and J 3 bases, with 9 bases left between them. CDR3 nucleotide sequence: TGTGCCAGCAGTGGGACTAGGGACACTGAAGCTTTCTTT. Protein: CASSGTRDTEAFF.

This chain connects TRBV5-1 to TRBJ2-7; tentative D call: TRBD2 (5 bases). The CDR3 loop spans 12 amino acids. CDR1 and CDR2 (germline): SGHRS, YFSETQ. V lost 3 bases to trimming and J lost 3 bases, with 7 bases between them. The CDR3 nucleotides read TGCGCCAGCAGCTCCGGGGTCTACGAGCAGTACTTC. Its protein is CASSSGVYEQYF.

CDR3 amino acids: CASSHRAGANVLTF. The CDR3 DNA reads TGTGCCAGCAGCCACCGGGCTGGGGCCAACGTCCTGACTTTC. The chain combines TRBV7-9 with TRBJ2-6; D ambiguous. V was trimmed by 5 bases and J by 2 bases, leaving 7 bases between them. The germline V gene encodes CDR1 SEHNR and CDR2 FQNEAQ (reference sequence). The CDR3 is made up of 14 amino acids.

This chain links TRBV6-6 with TRBJ2-7; possibly TRBD2 for D (6 bases). The CDR3 is 14 residues long. Trimming took off 6 bases at V and 4 bases at J, with 16 bases between the two ends. Looked up from germline, CDR1 is MNHNY and CDR2 is SVGAGI (reference sequence). CDR3 nucleotide sequence: TGTGCCAGCAGCCCCTCCGGGAGTAGGTACGAGCAGTACTTC. This translates into CASSPSGSRYEQYF.

J is TRBJ2-1 and V is TRBV10-1, with D perhaps matching TRBD2 (5 bases). V dropped 2 bases and J dropped 0 bases, with 8 bases sitting between them. Germline CDR1 WNHNN, CDR2 SYGVQD (reference sequence). The CDR3 runs to 15 residues. The CDR3: CASSEAGFSYNEQFF. The CDR3 DNA is TGCGCCAGCAGTGAGGCGGGCTTCTCCTACAATGAGCAGTTCTTC.

The chain uses TRBV2 and TRBJ1-2; weak D call: TRBD1 (6 bases). CDR3 length equals 13 residues. CDR1 is SNHLY and CDR2 is FYNNEI in the germline V gene. Trimming removed 6 bases from V and 5 bases from J, with 13 bases in between. Here the CDR3 reads CASSATGTYGYTF. DNA of the CDR3: TGTGCCAGCAGCGCCACCGGGACATATGGCTACACCTTC.

V usage is TRBV6-4 and J usage is TRBJ2-3; 7 bases align to TRBD2. The CDR3 spans 15 residues. Germline values: CDR1 MRHNA, CDR2 SNTAGT. J was trimmed by 3 bases and V by 5 bases; bases with no gene match: 8. The CDR3 bases are TGTGCCAGCAGTCCGGCGGGAGACTGGACAGATACGCAGTATTTT. Translating gives CASSPAGDWTDTQYF.

The chain recombines TRBV27 with TRBJ2-7; 11 bases align to TRBD1. The germline CDR1 and CDR2 sequences are MNHEY and SMNVEV (reference sequence). The CDR3 consists of 14 residues. After removal of 1 base from V and 6 bases from J, the junction contained 2 bases not matched to a gene. Written as DNA, the CDR3 is TGTGCCAGCAGTTTATTGGGGACAGGGGGCGAGCAGTACTTC. This encodes CASSLLGTGGEQYF.

The chain combines TRBV27 with TRBJ2-1; TRBD2 agrees at 13 bases. Germline V gene data show CDR1 as MNHEY and CDR2 as SMNVEV (reference sequence). Trimming removed 6 bases from V and 8 bases from J; junction bases left unmatched: 10. The CDR3 has 16 amino acids. The chain's CDR3 is CASRKSLAGGPYEQFF. CDR3 DNA sequence: TGTGCCAGCAGAAAATCACTAGCGGGAGGGCCATATGAGCAGTTCTTC.

A single count supports this clone. The chain employs TRBV6-1 and TRBJ2-1, with D perhaps matching TRBD1 (6 bases). Germline assignment: CDR1 MNHNS and CDR2 SASEGT. This CDR3 comprises 15 residues. V shed 5 bases and J shed 7 bases, with 18 bases lying between them. The DNA for the CDR3 is TGTGCCAGCAGTCCCCGTGGGGGCGCGGATAATGAGCAGTTCTTC. Translating it yields CASSPRGGADNEQFF.